Here is one T cell receptor (beta chain) with its context. This sample is part of a study of technical replicates of blood from several donors. Assay used: immunoSEQ multiplex PCR; TCRdb lists only in-frame clones, some missing. The table has around 72,000 clones, roughly 89% seen once. There are 11 residues in the CDR3. Germline values: CDR1 SQVTM, CDR2 ANQGSEA. The receptor was derived from a human donor in good health. Some clones in this sample may be carry-over from other donors' samples. The chain is built from TRBV29-1 and TRBJ2-7, with D perhaps matching TRBD2 (5 bases). The sequenced sample was T cells isolated from PBMCs. In DNA form, the CDR3 reads TGCACCGCCATCCTAGCTGGTGAGCAGTACTTC. It translates to CTAILAGEQYF.